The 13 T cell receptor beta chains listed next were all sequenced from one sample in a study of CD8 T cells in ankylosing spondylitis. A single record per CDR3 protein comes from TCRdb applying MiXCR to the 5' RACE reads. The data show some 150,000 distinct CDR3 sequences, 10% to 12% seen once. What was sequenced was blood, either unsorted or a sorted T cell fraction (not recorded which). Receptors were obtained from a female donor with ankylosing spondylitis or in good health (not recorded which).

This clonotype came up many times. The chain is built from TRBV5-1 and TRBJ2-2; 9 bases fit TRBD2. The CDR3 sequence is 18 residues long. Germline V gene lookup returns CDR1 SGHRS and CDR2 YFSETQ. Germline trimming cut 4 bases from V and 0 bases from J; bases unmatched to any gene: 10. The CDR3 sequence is CASSRSGTSLANTGELFF. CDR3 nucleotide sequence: TGCGCCAGCAGCCGGTCCGGGACTAGCCTTGCGAACACCGGGGAGCTGTTTTTT. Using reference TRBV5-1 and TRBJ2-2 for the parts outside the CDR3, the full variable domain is KAGVTQTPRYLIKTRGQQVTLSCSPISGHRSVSWYQQTPGQGLQFLFEYFSETQRNKGNFPGRFSGRQFSNSRSEMNVSTLELGDSALYLCASSRSGTSLANTGELFFGEGSRLTVL.

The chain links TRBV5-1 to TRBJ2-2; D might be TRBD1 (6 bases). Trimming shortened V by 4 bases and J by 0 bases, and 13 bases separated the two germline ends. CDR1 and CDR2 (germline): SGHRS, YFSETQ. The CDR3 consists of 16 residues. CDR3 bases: TGCGCCAGCAGCCCGGTTGGGACAACGAACACCGGGGAGCTGTTTTTT. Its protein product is CASSPVGTTNTGELFF.

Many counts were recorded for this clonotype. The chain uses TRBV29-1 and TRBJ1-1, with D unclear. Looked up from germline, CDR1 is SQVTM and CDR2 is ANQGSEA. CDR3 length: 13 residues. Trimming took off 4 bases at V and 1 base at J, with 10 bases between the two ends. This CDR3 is CSVAADPNTEAFF. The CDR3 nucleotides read TGCAGCGTTGCGGCAGACCCGAACACTGAAGCTTTCTTT. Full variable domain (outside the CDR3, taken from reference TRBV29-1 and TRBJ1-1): SAVISQKPSRDICQRGTSLTIQCQVDSQVTMMFWYRQQPGQSLTLIATANQGSEATYESGFVIDKFPISRPNLTFSTLTVSNMSPEDSSIYLCSVAADPNTEAFFGQGTRLTVV.

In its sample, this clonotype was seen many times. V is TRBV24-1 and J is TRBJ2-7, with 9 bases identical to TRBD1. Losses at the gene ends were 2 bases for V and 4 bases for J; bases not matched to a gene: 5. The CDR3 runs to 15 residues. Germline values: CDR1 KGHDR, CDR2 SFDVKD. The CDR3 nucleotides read TGTGCCACCAGTGATTCACGGGACAGGGTATACGAGCAGTACTTC. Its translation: CATSDSRDRVYEQYF.

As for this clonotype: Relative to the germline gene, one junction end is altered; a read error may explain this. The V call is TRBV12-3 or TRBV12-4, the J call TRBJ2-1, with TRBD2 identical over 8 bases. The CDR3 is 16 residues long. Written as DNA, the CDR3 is TGTGCCAGCAGCCCCGGGCGGGAGGATTCCTACAATGAGCAGCTCTTC. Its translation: CASSPGREDSYNEQLF.

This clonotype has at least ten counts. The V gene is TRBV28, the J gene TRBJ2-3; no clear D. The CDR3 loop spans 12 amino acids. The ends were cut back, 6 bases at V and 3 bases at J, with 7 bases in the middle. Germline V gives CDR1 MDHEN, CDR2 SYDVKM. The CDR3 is CASSSYTDTQYF. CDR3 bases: TGTGCCAGCAGCTCGTATACAGATACGCAGTATTTT.

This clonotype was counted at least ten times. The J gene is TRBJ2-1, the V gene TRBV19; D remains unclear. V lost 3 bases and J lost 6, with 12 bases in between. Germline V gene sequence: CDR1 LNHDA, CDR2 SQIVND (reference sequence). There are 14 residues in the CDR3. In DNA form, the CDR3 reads TGTGCCAGTAGTATTTTGAGTAGGTTCAATGAGCAGTTCTTC. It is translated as CASSILSRFNEQFF.

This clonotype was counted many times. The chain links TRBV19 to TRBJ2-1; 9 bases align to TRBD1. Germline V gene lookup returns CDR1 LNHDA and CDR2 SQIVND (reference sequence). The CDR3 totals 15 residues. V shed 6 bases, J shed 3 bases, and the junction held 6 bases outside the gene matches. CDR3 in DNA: TGTGCCAGTAGGACAGGGGGGGTTGTCTACAATGAGCAGTTCTTC. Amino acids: CASRTGGVVYNEQFF.

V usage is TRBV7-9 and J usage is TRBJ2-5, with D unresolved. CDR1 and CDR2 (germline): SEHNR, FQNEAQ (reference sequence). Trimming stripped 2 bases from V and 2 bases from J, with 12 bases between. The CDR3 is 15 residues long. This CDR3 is CASSLSKGRQETQYF. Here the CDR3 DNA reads TGTGCCAGCAGCTTAAGCAAAGGGCGACAAGAGACCCAGTACTTC.

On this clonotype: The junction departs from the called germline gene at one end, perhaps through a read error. In DNA, the CDR3 is TGTGCCAACAGCCCAGGGGCAGATACGCAGTATTTT. Translated: CANSPGADTQYF. The chain carries TRBV7-2 and TRBJ2-3; a weak D match, TRBD1 (6 bases). CDR1 and CDR2 (germline): SGHTA, FQGNSA. The CDR3 extends over 12 amino acids. Combining the CDR3 with reference TRBV7-2 and TRBJ2-3 gives the whole variable domain GAGVSQSPSNKVTEKGKDVELRCDPISGHTALYWYRQSLGQGLEFLIYFQGNSAPDKSGLPSDRFSAERTGGSVSTLTIQRTQQEDSAVYLCANSPGADTQYFGPGTRLTVL.

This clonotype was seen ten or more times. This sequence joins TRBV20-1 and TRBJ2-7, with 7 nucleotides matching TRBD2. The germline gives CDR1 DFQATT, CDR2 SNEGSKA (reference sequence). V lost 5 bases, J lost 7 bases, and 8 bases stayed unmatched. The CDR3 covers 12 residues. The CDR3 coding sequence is TGCAGTGCTCATGGGGGGGGTAGGGAGCAGTACTTC. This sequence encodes CSAHGGGREQYF.

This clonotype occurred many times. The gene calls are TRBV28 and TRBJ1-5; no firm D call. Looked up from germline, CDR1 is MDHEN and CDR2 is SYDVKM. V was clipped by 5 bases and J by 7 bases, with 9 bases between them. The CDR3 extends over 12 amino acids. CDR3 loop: CASSRPGQPQHF. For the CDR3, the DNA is TGTGCCAGCAGTCGACCGGGACAGCCCCAGCATTTT.

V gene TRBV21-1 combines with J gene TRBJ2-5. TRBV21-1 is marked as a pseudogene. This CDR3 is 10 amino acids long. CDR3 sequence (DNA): TGTGCCAGTCAACAAGAGACCCAGTACTTC. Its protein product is CASQQETQYF.